This entry lists 17 T cell receptor beta chains sequenced from one sample in a study of blood T cell repertoires in COVID-19. Clones were read by immunoSEQ multiplex PCR, and TCRdb kept only the in-frame ones, dropping some. The sample holds more than 200,000 clones, around 87% seen once. The specimen was peripheral blood. The receptors here all came from a woman aged 60-75 years with COVID-19, enrolled during active disease.

This chain links TRBV30 with TRBJ1-2, with TRBD1 matching over 9 bases. Germline CDR1 is GTSNPN and CDR2 is SVGIG (reference sequence). V was clipped by 3 bases and J by 3 bases; unmatched bases: 11. The length of the CDR3 is 16 residues. CDR3 DNA: TGTGCCTGGAGGGGAACAGGGGGCGCGACTTACTATGGCTACACCTTC. It translates to CAWRGTGGATYYGYTF.

The V and J genes are TRBV24-1 and TRBJ2-5; TRBD2 matches at 10 bases. Trimming took 4 bases from V and 3 from J; bases not matched to a gene: 7. The CDR3 is 16 amino acids. From germline, CDR1 is KGHDR and CDR2 SFDVKD. The CDR3 region is CATSDPGLAVEETQYF. In nucleotides, the CDR3 is TGTGCCACCAGTGACCCTGGACTAGCGGTTGAAGAGACCCAGTACTTC.

Here the CDR3 reads CASSWGLAGVRTDTQYF. The DNA for the CDR3 is TGTGCCAGCAGCTGGGGACTAGCGGGGGTTCGCACAGATACGCAGTATTTT. The rearrangement uses TRBV5-4 and TRBJ2-3, with TRBD2 identical over 14 bases. CDR3 length: 17 residues. The germline gives CDR1 SGHNT, CDR2 YYREEE (reference sequence). The junction had 4 bases not matched to a gene; V was cut back by 3 bases and J by 1 base.

This chain connects TRBV15 to TRBJ2-5; 7 nucleotides line up with TRBD2. V was pared by 1 base and J by 2 bases, with 7 bases of the junction left unmatched. The CDR3 sequence is 16 residues long. From germline, CDR1 is LNHNV and CDR2 YYDKDF (reference sequence). The CDR3 protein is CATSRARGVWQETQYF. The CDR3 DNA sequence: TGTGCCACCAGCAGAGCACGGGGGGTTTGGCAAGAGACCCAGTACTTC.

The rearrangement joins TRBV6-4 to TRBJ2-7; maybe TRBD2 (6 bases). Germline lookup yields CDR1 MRHNA and CDR2 SNTAGT. The V gene lost 4 bases and the J gene lost 6 bases, with 13 bases spanning the gap. This CDR3 contains 13 residues. Here the CDR3 DNA reads TGTGCCAGCAGTGGACAGTTGGGGGGCGAGCAGTACTTC. Protein product: CASSGQLGGEQYF.

The rearrangement joins TRBV4-3 to TRBJ1-1; D not resolved. Per the germline V gene, CDR1 is LGHNA and CDR2 is YSLEER. Deletions cut 1 base from V and 1 base from J, with 7 bases between. The CDR3 sequence is 14 residues long. CDR3 in DNA: TGCGCCAGCAGCCAAGGACACCAGAACACTGAAGCTTTCTTT. This gives the protein CASSQGHQNTEAFF.

Regarding this clone: A junction boundary mismatches the germline segment, possibly from a read error. This chain's CDR3 is CASSPRAGYEQYF. DNA of the CDR3: TGTGCCAGCTCCCCACGGGCAGGCTACGAGCAGTACTTC. The chain joins TRBV18 to TRBJ2-7, with no clear D. The V gene's germline CDR1 is KGHSH and CDR2 LQKENI. This CDR3 contains 13 residues. The full variable domain, with the rest looked up from reference TRBV18 and TRBJ2-7, is NAGVMQNPRHLVRRRGQEARLRCSPMKGHSHVYWYRQLPEEGLKFMVYLQKENIIDESGMPKERFSAEFPKEGPSILRIQQVVRGDSAAYFCASSPRAGYEQYFGPGTRLTVT.

The CDR3 nucleotides are TGCGCCAGCAGCCAACTTTTTCCTGCGGAGACCCAGTACTTC. This encodes CASSQLFPAETQYF. The gene calls are TRBV4-1 and TRBJ2-5; D gene ambiguous. Germline lookup yields CDR1 MGHRA and CDR2 YSYEKL. Trimming removed 2 bases from V and 5 bases from J, with 12 bases in between. The CDR3 loop spans 14 amino acids.

This chain joins TRBV7-8 and TRBJ2-1; TRBD2 matches at 13 bases. V shed 8 bases, J shed 8 bases, and the junction held 15 bases outside the gene matches. This CDR3 has 17 residues. In germline, CDR1 is SGHVS, CDR2 FQNEAQ. DNA for the CDR3: TGTGCCAGCTCGACTAGCGGGAGGACCTTCGGTGTAGATGAGCAGTTCTTC. Its protein product is CASSTSGRTFGVDEQFF.

This chain links TRBV6-5 with TRBJ1-5, with 9 bases fitting TRBD1. The CDR3 spans 15 residues. Trimming took 6 bases from V and 1 from J; bases not matched to a gene: 4. Per germline, CDR1 MNHEY and CDR2 SVGAGI. CDR3 bases: TGTGCCAGCAGGAGGGACAGGGACAGCAATCAGCCCCAGCATTTT. This encodes CASRRDRDSNQPQHF.

This rearrangement joins TRBV6-5 to TRBJ2-7, with 7 bases fitting TRBD2. This CDR3 is 15 amino acids long. Per the germline V gene, CDR1 is MNHEY and CDR2 is SVGAGI. V trimming: 0 bases; J trimming: 4 bases; junction bases outside the gene matches: 6. CDR3 DNA: TGTGCCAGCAGTTACTCGGGACTACCCCTATACGAGCAGTACTTC. It yields the protein CASSYSGLPLYEQYF.

V is TRBV7-6 and J is TRBJ2-7; weak D call: TRBD2 (6 bases). CDR1 and CDR2 (germline): SGHVS, FNYEAQ. The V and J ends lost 6 bases and 2 bases respectively, with 8 bases between them. CDR3 length: 12 residues. The CDR3 region has the DNA TGTGCCAGCAGTACGGGGGCCTACGAGCAGTACTTC. This encodes CASSTGAYEQYF.

This clone has a handful of counts. This rearrangement joins TRBV2 to TRBJ2-1, with TRBD2 matching 10 bases. Germline V gene sequence: CDR1 SNHLY, CDR2 FYNNEI. The CDR3 contains 15 residues. V dropped 5 bases and J dropped 6; count of bases not matched to a gene: 7. In DNA, the CDR3 is TGTGCCAGCAGTAAGATAGCGGGAGGTGGCAATGAGCAGTTCTTC. Its protein is CASSKIAGGGNEQFF.

The chain carries TRBV18 and TRBJ1-1; D unresolved. There are 14 residues in the CDR3. Germline loops: CDR1 KGHSH, CDR2 LQKENI. Trimming left V 7 bases short and J 4 bases short, with 16 bases between. The CDR3 DNA reads TGTGCCAGCTTTCGATCGCTCGAGGTCACTGAAGCTTTCTTT. As protein: CASFRSLEVTEAFF.

This CDR3 is CASSQNQGQGNYGYTF. The CDR3 nucleotides read TGTGCCAGCTCACAAAATCAAGGACAGGGTAACTATGGCTACACCTTC. The V call is TRBV18, the J call TRBJ1-2; 8 bases are shared with TRBD1. The junction had 8 bases not matched to a gene; V was cut back by 4 bases and J by 1 base. CDR3 length: 16 amino acids. Germline V gives CDR1 KGHSH, CDR2 LQKENI.

The CDR3 here is CASIGGKGTGELFF. The DNA of the CDR3 is TGCGCCAGCATTGGCGGGAAGGGCACCGGGGAGCTGTTTTTT. The chain uses TRBV5-1 and TRBJ2-2; TRBD2 is a possible D gene (6 bases). V lost 6 bases and J lost 4, with 13 bases in between. This CDR3 region has 14 residues. The V gene's germline CDR1 is SGHRS and CDR2 YFSETQ.

The genes are TRBV5-4 and TRBJ1-2; D is unresolved. Looked up from germline, CDR1 is SGHNT and CDR2 is YYREEE (reference sequence). Between the trimmed V and J ends, which lost 6 bases and 2 bases, there was a span of 14 bases. The CDR3 length is 14 residues. The CDR3 DNA reads as TGTGCCAGCAAAGAAATAGCCTTCAACTATGGCTACACCTTC. Translating it yields CASKEIAFNYGYTF.